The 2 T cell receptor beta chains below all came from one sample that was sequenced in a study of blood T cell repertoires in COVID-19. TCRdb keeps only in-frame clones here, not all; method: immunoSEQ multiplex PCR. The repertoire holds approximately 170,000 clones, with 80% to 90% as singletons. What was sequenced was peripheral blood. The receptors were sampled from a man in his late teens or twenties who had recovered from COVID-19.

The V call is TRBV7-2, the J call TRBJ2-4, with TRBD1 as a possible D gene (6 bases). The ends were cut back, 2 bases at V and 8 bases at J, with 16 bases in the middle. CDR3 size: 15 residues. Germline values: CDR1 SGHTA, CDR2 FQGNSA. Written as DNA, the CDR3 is TGTGCCAGCAGCTTAATCGGGACACTTACTGACATTCAGTACTTC. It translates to CASSLIGTLTDIQYF.

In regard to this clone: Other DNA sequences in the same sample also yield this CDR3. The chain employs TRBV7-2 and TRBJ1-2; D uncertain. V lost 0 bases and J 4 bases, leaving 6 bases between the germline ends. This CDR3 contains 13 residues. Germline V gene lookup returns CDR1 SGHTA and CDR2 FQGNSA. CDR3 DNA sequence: TGTGCCAGCAGCTTAGCGAGCCCCTATGGCTACACCTTC. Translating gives CASSLASPYGYTF.